This record covers a single T cell receptor beta chain. Its target is not known. Extracted RNA was reverse transcribed into cDNA, the sequencing template. Repertoires were generated with immunoSEQ multiplex PCR, while TCRdb's copy carries only in-frame clones and drops some. This table has 100,000 to 120,000 clones, 50% to 70% appearing once. Lesional scalp tissue (obtained by punch biopsy) and peripheral blood were collected from alopecia areata patients. The CDR3 runs 13 residues. Looked up from germline, CDR1 is MNHEY and CDR2 is SMNVEV (reference sequence). V dropped 5 bases and J dropped 3 bases, with 10 bases sitting between them. The data were obtained in a study of CD8+ T cells in alopecia areata. General observations from the study: In scalp samples, resident alphabeta T cells of normal skin are also sequenced. Lesional scalp, notably in alopecia totalis/universalis, had clonality above that of normal scalp.

Sequenced input: NKG2D-low CD8+ T cells sorted from blood. The receptor's source is a human donor with alopecia areata. J is TRBJ1-1 and V is TRBV27; D might be TRBD1 (6 bases). CDR3: CASSTRQDTEAFF. The CDR3 coding sequence is TGTGCCAGCAGTACTCGACAGGACACTGAAGCTTTCTTT.